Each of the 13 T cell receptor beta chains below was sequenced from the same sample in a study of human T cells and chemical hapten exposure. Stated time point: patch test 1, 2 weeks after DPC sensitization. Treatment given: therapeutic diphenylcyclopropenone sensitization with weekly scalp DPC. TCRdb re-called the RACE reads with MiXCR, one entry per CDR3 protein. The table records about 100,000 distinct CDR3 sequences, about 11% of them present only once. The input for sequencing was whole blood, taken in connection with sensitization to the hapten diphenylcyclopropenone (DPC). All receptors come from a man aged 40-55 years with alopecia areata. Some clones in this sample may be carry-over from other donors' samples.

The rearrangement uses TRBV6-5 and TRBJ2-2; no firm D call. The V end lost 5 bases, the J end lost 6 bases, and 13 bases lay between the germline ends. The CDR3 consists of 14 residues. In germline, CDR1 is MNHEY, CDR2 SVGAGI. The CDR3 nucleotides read TGTGCCAGCAGTATACTCCGGTGGGCCGGGGAGCTGTTTTTT. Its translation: CASSILRWAGELFF.

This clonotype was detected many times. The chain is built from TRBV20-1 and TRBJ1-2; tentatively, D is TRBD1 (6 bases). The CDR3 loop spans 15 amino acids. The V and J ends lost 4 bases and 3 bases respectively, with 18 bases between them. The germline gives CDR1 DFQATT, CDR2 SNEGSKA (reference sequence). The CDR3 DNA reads TGCAGTGCTACCCAACCAAGGGGGAAGTACTATGGCTACACCTTC. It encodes CSATQPRGKYYGYTF.

The CDR3 DNA sequence: TGTGCCAGCAGTTTAGAGATAGTAACAGATACGCAGTATTTT. Residues: CASSLEIVTDTQYF. The genes are TRBV28 and TRBJ2-3; D is ambiguous. Trimming shortened V by 2 bases and J by 3 bases, and 9 bases separated the two germline ends. CDR3 length: 14 residues. The germline V gene encodes CDR1 MDHEN and CDR2 SYDVKM.

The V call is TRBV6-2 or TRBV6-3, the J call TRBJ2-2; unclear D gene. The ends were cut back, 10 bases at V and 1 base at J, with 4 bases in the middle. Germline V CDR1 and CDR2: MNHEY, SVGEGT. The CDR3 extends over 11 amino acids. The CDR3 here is CATRNTGELFF. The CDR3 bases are TGTGCCACCAGGAACACCGGGGAGCTGTTTTTT.

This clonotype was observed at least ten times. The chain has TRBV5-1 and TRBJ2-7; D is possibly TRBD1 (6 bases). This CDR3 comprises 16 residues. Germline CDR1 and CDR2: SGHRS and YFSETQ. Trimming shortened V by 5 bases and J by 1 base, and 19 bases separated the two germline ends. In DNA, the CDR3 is TGCGCCAGCAGTTACCTGCGACAGGTGGTTTCCTACGAGCAGTACTTC. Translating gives CASSYLRQVVSYEQYF.

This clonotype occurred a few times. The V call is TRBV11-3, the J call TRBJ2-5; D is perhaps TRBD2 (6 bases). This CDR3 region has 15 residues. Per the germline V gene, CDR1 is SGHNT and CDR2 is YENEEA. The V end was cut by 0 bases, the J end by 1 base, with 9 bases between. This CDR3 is CASSLDGTGQETQYF. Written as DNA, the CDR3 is TGTGCCAGCAGCTTAGACGGGACTGGCCAAGAGACCCAGTACTTC.

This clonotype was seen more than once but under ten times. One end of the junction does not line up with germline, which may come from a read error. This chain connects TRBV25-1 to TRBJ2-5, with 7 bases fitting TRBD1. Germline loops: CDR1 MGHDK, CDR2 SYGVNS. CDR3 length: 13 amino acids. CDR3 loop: CASSARDSLGKDF. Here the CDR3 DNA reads TGTGCCAGCAGTGCCCGGGACAGCCTCGGGAAGGACTTC.

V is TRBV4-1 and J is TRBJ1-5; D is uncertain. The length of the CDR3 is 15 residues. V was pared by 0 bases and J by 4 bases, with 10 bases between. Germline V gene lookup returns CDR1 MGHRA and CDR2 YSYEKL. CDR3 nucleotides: TGCGCCAGCAGCCAAGATCAACCCGGGAATCAGCCCCAGCATTTT. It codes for CASSQDQPGNQPQHF.

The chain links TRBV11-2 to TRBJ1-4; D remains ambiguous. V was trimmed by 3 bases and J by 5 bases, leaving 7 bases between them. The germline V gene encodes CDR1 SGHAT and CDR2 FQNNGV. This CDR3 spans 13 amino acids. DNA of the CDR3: TGTGCCAGCAGCTTGGATTACAATGAAAAACTGTTTTTT. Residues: CASSLDYNEKLFF.

The CDR3 reads CASTGQPTNTGELFF. Written as DNA, the CDR3 is TGTGCCTCTACGGGACAGCCCACGAACACCGGGGAGCTGTTTTTT. The chain joins TRBV10-3 to TRBJ2-2, with 7 bases identical to TRBD1. V dropped 11 bases and J dropped 0; count of bases not matched to a gene: 9. The CDR3 consists of 15 residues. Germline assignment: CDR1 ENHRY and CDR2 SYGVKD.

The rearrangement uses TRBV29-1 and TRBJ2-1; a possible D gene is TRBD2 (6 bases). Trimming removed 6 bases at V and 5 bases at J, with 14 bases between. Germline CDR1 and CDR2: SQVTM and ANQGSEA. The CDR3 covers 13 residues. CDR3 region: CSVNGSPDNEQFF. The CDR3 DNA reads TGCAGCGTCAACGGGAGTCCGGACAATGAGCAGTTCTTC.

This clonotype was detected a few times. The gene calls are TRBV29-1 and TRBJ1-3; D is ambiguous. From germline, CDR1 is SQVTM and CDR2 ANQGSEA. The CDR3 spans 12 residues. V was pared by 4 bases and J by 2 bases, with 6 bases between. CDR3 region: CSVGLAGNTIYF. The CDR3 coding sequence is TGCAGCGTTGGGTTGGCTGGAAACACCATATATTTT.

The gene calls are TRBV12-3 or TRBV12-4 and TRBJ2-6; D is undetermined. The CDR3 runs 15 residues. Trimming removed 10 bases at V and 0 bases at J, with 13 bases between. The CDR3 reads CATSHSISGANVLTF. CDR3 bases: TGTGCCACTTCCCACTCGATCTCTGGGGCCAACGTCCTGACTTTC.